These 3 T cell receptor beta chains came from one sample sequenced in a study of cytomegalovirus exposure and HLA in healthy donors. The primer mix had 60 Vbeta and 13 Jbeta primers. Method: immunoSEQ multiplex PCR; TCRdb's copy keeps in-frame clones and lacks some. The sample lists approximately 93,000 clones, around four fifths occurring once. The sequencing sample was made of PBMCs. All receptors derive from a woman in her 40s in good health and CMV-seronegative.

J is TRBJ2-3 and V is TRBV7-8; 7 nucleotides match TRBD1. CDR3 length: 15 amino acids. The trim removed 4 bases at V and 5 bases at J, leaving 9 bases unmatched. Germline V gives CDR1 SGHVS, CDR2 FQNEAQ. CDR3 loop: CASSSRGGGVDTQYF. The CDR3 DNA is TGTGCCAGCAGCTCCCGAGGGGGCGGCGTAGATACGCAGTATTTT.

The V gene is TRBV14, the J gene TRBJ1-1; D uncertain. The CDR3 contains 16 residues. V lost 0 bases and J lost 4, with 15 bases in between. Looked up from germline, CDR1 is SGHDN and CDR2 is FVKESK. CDR3: CASSQDGSSATTEAFF. In DNA form, the CDR3 reads TGTGCCAGCAGCCAAGATGGGAGTTCCGCGACCACTGAAGCTTTCTTT.

This clone turned up a few times. This rearrangement joins TRBV5-1 to TRBJ1-4; D is perhaps TRBD1 (6 bases). Between the trimmed V and J ends, which lost 0 bases and 7 bases, there was a span of 16 bases. The length of the CDR3 is 16 residues. In germline, CDR1 is SGHRS, CDR2 YFSETQ. The CDR3 region is CASSLAEVRGSEKLFF. CDR3 coding DNA: TGCGCCAGCAGCTTGGCCGAGGTCAGGGGATCTGAAAAACTGTTTTTT.